This TCR beta chain was identified during a study of cytomegalovirus exposure and HLA in healthy donors. The germline V gene encodes CDR1 GTSNPN and CDR2 SVGIG (reference sequence). The ends lost 3 bases at V and 1 base at J; junction bases unmatched: 2. This CDR3 comprises 13 residues. It was with 60 Vbeta and 13 Jbeta primers that the PCR ran. The table came from immunoSEQ multiplex PCR; TCRdb's copy has only in-frame clones and leaves some out. Of 150,000 to 250,000 clones in the sample, 85% were seen once. The receptor was isolated from a woman between 50 and 59 years old in good health and CMV-seronegative. This chain connects TRBV30 to TRBJ1-1; TRBD1 matches 7 bases. The sequencing sample was made of PBMCs. The CDR3 sequence is CAWSNRGNTEAFF. CDR3 sequence (DNA): TGTGCCTGGAGCAACAGGGGGAACACTGAAGCTTTCTTT.